These 25 T cell receptor beta chains originate from one sample sequenced in a study of spatial heterogeneity in lung cancer. Time point defined: sample taken at primary tumor resection. From tumor, nontumor lung or frozen PBMC, whole RNA was taken unsorted for sequencing. TCRdb re-analysed the 5' RACE reads in MiXCR, keeping a single row per CDR3 protein. The sample has about 11,000 distinct CDR3 sequences, roughly 3.5% seen once. This specimen was PBMCs, taken at surgery. The receptors come from a female donor with early-stage non-small cell lung cancer.

Remarks on this clonotype: A read error is possible here, since a much larger clone lies one base away. The library was built for alpha chains, so this beta chain is an off-target read and its size means little. The chain uses TRBV30 and TRBJ2-7; D is unclear. The CDR3 loop spans 14 amino acids. Trimming stripped 3 bases from V and 1 base from J, with 13 bases between. Germline V CDR1 and CDR2: GTSNPN, SVGIG (reference sequence). For the CDR3, the DNA is TGTGCCTGGAGAGTACGCAGGTTATCCTACGAGCAGTACTTC. Amino acid sequence: CAWRVRRLSYEQYF.

The sample holds many counts of this clonotype. The library was prepared for alpha chains; this beta chain is a stray read, so its frequency means little. The chain uses TRBV15 and TRBJ2-5; D is undetermined. V lost 5 bases to trimming and J lost 0 bases, with 4 bases between them. Germline lookup yields CDR1 LNHNV and CDR2 YYDKDF (reference sequence). The CDR3 consists of 12 residues. The CDR3 loop is CATSPNQETQYF. The CDR3 DNA sequence: TGTGCCACCAGCCCCAACCAAGAGACCCAGTACTTC.

This clonotype appeared many times. Found in a library prepared for alpha chains, this beta chain is an off-target read, and its abundance has little meaning. J is TRBJ2-3 and V is TRBV30; the D call may be TRBD1 or TRBD2 (5 bases each). The CDR3 extends over 16 amino acids. Germline-derived CDR1 and CDR2 are GTSNPN and SVGIG (reference sequence). V was shortened by 2 bases and J by 2 bases, with 17 bases between the two germline ends. DNA of the CDR3: TGTGCCTGGAGTTTTTTCACCGGGGCCTTCACAGATACGCAGTATTTT. Translating it yields CAWSFFTGAFTDTQYF.

Concerning this clonotype itself: Within a library made for alpha chains, this beta chain is off target, and its count is uninformative. The V and J genes are TRBV10-3 and TRBJ2-3, with 11 bases fitting TRBD2. The CDR3 sequence is 15 residues long. V was pared by 3 bases and J by 3 bases, with 2 bases of the junction left unmatched. Germline-derived CDR1 and CDR2 are ENHRY and SYGVKD. CDR3 loop: CAISELAGETDTQYF. CDR3 bases: TGTGCCATCAGTGAACTAGCGGGAGAGACAGATACGCAGTATTTT.

This clonotype was detected many times. A library prepared for alpha chains yielded this beta chain as an off-target read; its size is of little meaning. This chain uses TRBV12-3 or TRBV12-4 with TRBJ2-3; a possible D gene is TRBD1 (5 bases). The CDR3 loop spans 15 amino acids. Trimming removed 6 bases from V and 4 bases from J, with 17 bases in between. CDR3 in amino acids: CASSRTRVGPDTQYF. CDR3 nucleotide sequence: TGTGCCAGCAGCCGGACAAGGGTGGGCCCAGATACGCAGTATTTT.

Comment on this clonotype: A library prepared for alpha chains yielded this beta chain as an off-target read; its size is of little meaning. The V call is TRBV20-1, the J call TRBJ1-2; D uncertain. Germline loops: CDR1 DFQATT, CDR2 SNEGSKA (reference sequence). V shed 3 bases and J shed 12 bases, with 17 bases lying between them. This CDR3 has 12 amino acids. In nucleotides, the CDR3 is TGCAGTGCTAGTCCCCTCCCCGGGAAGCACACCTTC. The encoded protein is CSASPLPGKHTF.

This clonotype was found many times. This beta chain lies outside the target of a library built for alpha chains; its clone size means little. V is TRBV27 and J is TRBJ2-1, with 12 positions matching TRBD2. With 6 bases clipped from V and 6 bases from J, the junction kept 9 bases outside the gene matches. The germline V gene encodes CDR1 MNHEY and CDR2 SMNVEV (reference sequence). The CDR3 runs 16 residues. DNA for the CDR3: TGTGCCAGCAGCAGCCGGGGACTAGCGGGCTTCAATGAGCAGTTCTTC. Translation: CASSSRGLAGFNEQFF.

This clonotype has more than one count but fewer than ten. The library was designed around alpha chains, so this beta chain is a stray read whose abundance carries little weight. The chain couples TRBV2 to TRBJ2-6; D not resolved. The ends were cut back, 6 bases at V and 3 bases at J, with 9 bases in the middle. The germline V gene encodes CDR1 SNHLY and CDR2 FYNNEI. The CDR3 is 14 residues long. This CDR3 is CASSSIFGANVLTF. The DNA for the CDR3 is TGTGCCAGCAGCTCGATATTTGGGGCCAACGTCCTGACTTTC.

The sample holds many counts of this clonotype. Found in a library prepared for alpha chains, this beta chain is an off-target read, and its abundance has little meaning. The chain uses TRBV6-5 and TRBJ2-7; D might be TRBD2 (5 bases). The V end was cut by 6 bases, the J end by 0 bases, with 6 bases between. Germline-derived CDR1 and CDR2 are MNHEY and SVGAGI. CDR3 size: 12 residues. CDR3 bases: TGTGCCAGCAGGCTAGCCTCCTACGAGCAGTACTTC. Protein sequence: CASRLASYEQYF.

The table lists this clonotype with many counts. Found in a library prepared for alpha chains, this beta chain is an off-target read, and its abundance has little meaning. The chain has TRBV12-3 or TRBV12-4 and TRBJ2-1, with D hard to call. The CDR3 covers 13 residues. V was cut by 5 bases and J by 12 bases, with 17 bases left in between. CDR3 region: CASSPDPPSGQFF. The CDR3, as DNA: TGTGCCAGCAGTCCGGATCCACCCTCTGGGCAGTTCTTC.

In its sample, this clonotype was seen many times. This beta chain is an off-target read within a library intended for alpha chains, so its frequency means little. The chain is built from TRBV6-2 or TRBV6-3 and TRBJ2-4; no firm D call. The CDR3 has 16 amino acids. Germline CDR1 MNHEY, CDR2 SVGEGT. V lost 4 bases and J 0 bases, leaving 13 bases between the germline ends. CDR3 DNA: TGTGCCAGCAGTTCCAACTTACAATCAGCCAAAAACATTCAGTACTTC. It encodes CASSSNLQSAKNIQYF.

The table lists this clonotype with many counts. A library prepared for alpha chains yielded this beta chain as an off-target read; its size is of little meaning. The genes are TRBV6-5 and TRBJ2-7, with D possibly TRBD2 on 6 matching bases. The CDR3 extends over 17 amino acids. V lost 4 bases and J 2 bases, leaving 21 bases between the germline ends. Germline lookup yields CDR1 MNHEY and CDR2 SVGAGI. Here the CDR3 reads CASSFRTGGVGAYEQYF. The CDR3 DNA sequence: TGTGCCAGCAGTTTTCGAACCGGGGGAGTGGGGGCCTACGAGCAGTACTTC.

This clonotype came up many times. The library was prepared for alpha chains; this beta chain is a stray read, so its frequency means little. The chain links TRBV11-2 to TRBJ2-7, with 11 nucleotides matching TRBD2. V lost 5 bases, J lost 5 bases, and 8 bases stayed unmatched. The CDR3 runs to 15 residues. Per the germline V gene, CDR1 is SGHAT and CDR2 is FQNNGV. The CDR3 loop reads CASSHPLAGENEQYF. CDR3 DNA: TGTGCCAGCAGCCATCCACTAGCGGGAGAGAACGAGCAGTACTTC.

This clonotype was observed at least ten times. This beta chain is a stray sequence in a library constructed for alpha chains; its clone size is not meaningful. The chain uses TRBV11-1 and TRBJ2-1, with 11 bases aligning to TRBD2. This CDR3 comprises 15 residues. CDR1 and CDR2 (germline): SGHAT, FQDESV (reference sequence). V gave up 3 bases and J gave up 8 bases; unmatched junction bases: 6. In DNA, the CDR3 is TGTGCCAGCAGCTTTAGCGGGAGGGCCGGGGATGAGCAGTTCTTC. It is translated as CASSFSGRAGDEQFF.

This clonotype occurred many times. Little can be read into the size of this beta chain, an off-target read in a library designed for alpha chains. The rearrangement links TRBV27 to TRBJ2-7; 12 positions match TRBD2. From germline, CDR1 is MNHEY and CDR2 SMNVEV (reference sequence). V trimming: 1 base; J trimming: 2 bases; junction bases outside the gene matches: 15. This CDR3 is 20 amino acids long. The chain's CDR3 is CASSLFFLPTSGGKAYEQYF. The CDR3 DNA reads TGTGCCAGCAGTTTATTCTTCCTGCCGACTAGCGGGGGCAAAGCCTACGAGCAGTACTTC.

This clonotype showed up many times. Since it is a stray read in a library aimed at alpha chains, this beta chain has a size that is not meaningful. This chain uses TRBV19 with TRBJ1-2; D ambiguous. V was shortened by 6 bases and J by 1 base, with 6 bases between the two germline ends. Germline-derived CDR1 and CDR2 are LNHDA and SQIVND (reference sequence). The CDR3 is 12 amino acids. The chain's CDR3 is CASRAGNYGYTF. The DNA of the CDR3 is TGTGCCAGTAGGGCCGGTAACTATGGCTACACCTTC.

This clonotype was seen at least ten times. This beta chain lies outside the target of a library built for alpha chains; its clone size means little. The gene calls are TRBV20-1 and TRBJ2-1; 7 nucleotides match TRBD2. The germline gives CDR1 DFQATT, CDR2 SNEGSKA (reference sequence). Trimming at V came to 0 bases and at J to 5 bases, leaving 10 bases not matched to a gene. The CDR3 is 16 residues long. The CDR3 bases are TGCAGTGCTAGAGATCTCGGGGCTAGCGGCCACAATGAGCAGTTCTTC. Its translation is CSARDLGASGHNEQFF.

This clonotype was seen at least ten times. This beta chain is a stray sequence in a library constructed for alpha chains; its clone size is not meaningful. The CDR3 spells CASSELALNEQFF. The CDR3 bases are TGTGCCAGCTCAGAACTCGCGCTGAATGAGCAGTTCTTC. The V call is TRBV18, the J call TRBJ2-1; D is ambiguous. Germline V lookup: CDR1 KGHSH, CDR2 LQKENI. V shed 5 bases and J shed 7 bases, with 12 bases lying between them. This CDR3 comprises 13 residues.

A note on this clonotype: This beta chain was picked up by a library intended for alpha chains and is off target, so its count carries little meaning. The V and J genes are TRBV9 and TRBJ1-1; D remains ambiguous. Germline V gene sequence: CDR1 SGDLS, CDR2 YYNGEE. The CDR3 loop spans 13 amino acids. Between the trimmed V and J ends, which lost 1 base and 1 base, there was a span of 5 bases. CDR3 region: CASSVSPNTEAFF. The CDR3 coding sequence is TGTGCCAGCAGCGTATCCCCGAACACTGAAGCTTTCTTT.

Concerning this clonotype: Since the library was made to target alpha chains, this beta chain is a stray read and its abundance is not meaningful. The chain carries TRBV7-8 and TRBJ1-2; D remains ambiguous. The germline gives CDR1 SGHVS, CDR2 FQNEAQ. The CDR3 contains 11 residues. The V end was cut by 8 bases, the J end by 4 bases, with 8 bases between. The CDR3 DNA sequence: TGTGCCAGCTACAGCGGCTATGGCTACACCTTC. Translated: CASYSGYGYTF.

There are many counts of this clonotype. Since the library was made to target alpha chains, this beta chain is a stray read and its abundance is not meaningful. The rearrangement joins TRBV3-1 to TRBJ2-2; possibly TRBD1 or TRBD2 for D (5 bases each). Per the germline V gene, CDR1 is LGHDT and CDR2 is YNNKEL (reference sequence). The CDR3 is made up of 14 amino acids. V was clipped by 4 bases and J by 0 bases, with 6 bases between them. Written as DNA, the CDR3 is TGTGCCAGCAGCCCGGGACCGAACACCGGGGAGCTGTTTTTT. Its protein is CASSPGPNTGELFF.

Remarks on this clonotype: Found in a library prepared for alpha chains, this beta chain is an off-target read, and its abundance has little meaning. This rearrangement joins TRBV12-3 or TRBV12-4 to TRBJ2-3; TRBD1 agrees at 7 bases. The CDR3 totals 16 residues. The V gene end was trimmed by 6 bases and the J gene end by 1 base; junction bases not matched to a gene: 10. In DNA form, the CDR3 reads TGTGCCAGCAGAGTCACACAGGGGCGCCGCACAGATACGCAGTATTTT. Translated: CASRVTQGRRTDTQYF.

This clonotype has ten or more counts. This beta chain is a stray read from a library made for alpha chains; its abundance is not meaningful. The chain has TRBV29-1 and TRBJ2-7; possibly TRBD1 for D (6 bases). Germline CDR1 is SQVTM and CDR2 is ANQGSEA. Trimming left V 6 bases short and J 0 bases short, with 15 bases between. The length of the CDR3 is 14 residues. The CDR3 coding sequence is TGCAGCGTCCGTAGGACAGAGAGCTCCTACGAGCAGTACTTC. It codes for CSVRRTESSYEQYF.

There are many counts of this clonotype. Since the library was made to target alpha chains, this beta chain is a stray read and its abundance is not meaningful. This chain's CDR3 is CSAGGQGGMLGTDTQYF. The CDR3 DNA reads as TGCAGTGCTGGGGGACAGGGGGGAATGCTCGGCACAGATACGCAGTATTTT. The gene calls are TRBV20-1 and TRBJ2-3, with 11 bases fitting TRBD1. From germline, CDR1 is DFQATT and CDR2 SNEGSKA (reference sequence). V gave up 5 bases and J gave up 1 base; unmatched junction bases: 11. The CDR3 runs 17 residues.

Ten or more counts support this clonotype. Being off target in a library aimed at alpha chains, this beta chain has a size of little meaning. V gene TRBV29-1 combines with J gene TRBJ1-2; tentatively, D is TRBD1 (5 bases). The length of the CDR3 is 10 residues. V was pared by 6 bases and J by 7 bases, with 9 bases between. Germline V gene data show CDR1 as SQVTM and CDR2 as ANQGSEA. CDR3: CSVGDSGYTF. DNA for the CDR3: TGCAGCGTGGGGGATAGTGGCTACACCTTC.